A single T cell receptor beta chain is shown here with its context. Its antigen is not known. The sample comes from a study of graft-versus-host responses after intestinal transplantation. On the study more broadly: Multivisceral, liver-intestinal, or isolated intestinal transplants were received by the recipients. Overall study findings and caveats: Circulating GvH clone levels at their peak were associated with HvG declines (early post-transplant). GvH clones turned up in recipient marrow; some had shown up first in ileum or blood.

The CDR3 has 15 residues. Germline V CDR1 and CDR2: SGHRS, YFSETQ. The J segment lost 8 bases and the V segment lost 1 base, leaving 9 bases of the junction unmatched. Here immunoSEQ multiplex PCR was the method, and the copy in TCRdb shows in-frame clones only, minus some. Among approximately 25,000 clones listed, just under 95% were seen once. The sequence came from a human patient who received an intestinal transplant, so some T cells may come from the graft donor. The input for sequencing was PBMCs, taken roughly 32 days after intestinal transplant. The rearrangement uses TRBV5-1 and TRBJ2-1, with TRBD2 identical over 7 bases. In nucleotides, the CDR3 is TGCGCCAGCAGCTTGTCTAGCGGCCATTCCGATGAGCAGTTCTTC. Translation gives CASSLSSGHSDEQFF. The full variable domain, with the rest looked up from reference TRBV5-1 and TRBJ2-1, is KAGVTQTPRYLIKTRGQQVTLSCSPISGHRSVSWYQQTPGQGLQFLFEYFSETQRNKGNFPGRFSGRQFSNSRSEMNVSTLELGDSALYLCASSLSSGHSDEQFFGPGTRLTVL.